The 23 T cell receptor beta chains below were found in one sample sequenced in a study of blood T cell repertoires in COVID-19. Data came from immunoSEQ multiplex PCR; TCRdb stores just in-frame clones and leaves some out. The sample gives tens of thousands of clones, about 89% of which show up once; more than 5% is in the top ten. Source material: peripheral blood. The receptors here all came from a man between 45 and 60 years old with active COVID-19.

The chain employs TRBV7-9 and TRBJ2-7; tentative D call: TRBD2 (6 bases). The germline CDR1 and CDR2 sequences are SEHNR and FQNEAQ (reference sequence). Trimming pared 5 bases from V and 6 bases from J, leaving 11 bases between. The CDR3 runs to 12 residues. The CDR3 nucleotides read TGTGCCAGCAGCGAGACTAGGATCGAGCAGTACTTC. This encodes CASSETRIEQYF.

The CDR3 is CAWSVGGFLPYEQYF. CDR3 nucleotides: TGTGCCTGGAGTGTAGGGGGATTTCTTCCCTACGAGCAGTACTTC. The chain combines TRBV30 with TRBJ2-7, with D tentatively TRBD1 (6 bases). Looked up from germline, CDR1 is GTSNPN and CDR2 is SVGIG (reference sequence). The CDR3 has 15 amino acids. The V and J ends lost 0 bases and 2 bases respectively, with 14 bases between them.

The genes are TRBV15 and TRBJ2-5, with D unclear. Per the germline V gene, CDR1 is LNHNV and CDR2 is YYDKDF (reference sequence). The CDR3 extends over 13 amino acids. The germline V and J ends were trimmed by 0 bases and 3 bases, with 5 bases remaining between them. CDR3 sequence reads: CATSRDQKETQYF. CDR3 DNA sequence: TGTGCCACCAGCAGAGACCAGAAAGAGACCCAGTACTTC.

This clone appeared once. This rearrangement joins TRBV7-9 to TRBJ2-1; 8 positions agree with TRBD2. The CDR3 has 18 amino acids. V gave up 2 bases and J gave up 6 bases; unmatched junction bases: 15. Germline CDR1 reads SEHNR; CDR2 reads FQNEAQ (reference sequence). The CDR3: CASSLPLGVSGKSNEQFF. The CDR3 DNA reads TGTGCCAGCAGCTTACCCTTGGGGGTTAGCGGGAAGAGCAATGAGCAGTTCTTC.

This clone was seen only once. The CDR3 reads CASQSPGTGNTEAFF. CDR3 bases: TGTGCCAGCCAGAGTCCCGGGACAGGGAACACTGAAGCTTTCTTT. This rearrangement joins TRBV6-6 to TRBJ1-1; the match to TRBD1 covers 8 bases. Germline trimming cut 8 bases from V and 1 base from J; bases unmatched to any gene: 9. The CDR3 sequence is 15 residues long. Germline assignment: CDR1 MNHNY and CDR2 SVGAGI (reference sequence).

This chain connects TRBV28 to TRBJ2-5; 8 bases line up with TRBD1. Trimming took 2 bases from V and 6 from J; bases not matched to a gene: 8. The CDR3 sequence is 15 residues long. CDR1 is MDHEN, CDR2 SYDVKM, per germline. The CDR3 DNA reads as TGTGCCAGCAGTTTAATAGACAGGGGAGGACAGACCCAGTACTTC. Its translation: CASSLIDRGGQTQYF. The full variable domain, in which reference TRBV28 and TRBJ2-5 provide the parts outside the CDR3, is DVKVTQSSRYLVKRTGEKVFLECVQDMDHENMFWYRQDPGLGLRLIYFSYDVKMKEKGDIPEGYSVSREKKERFSLILESASTNQTSMYLCASSLIDRGGQTQYFGPGTRLLVL.

V and J are TRBV2 and TRBJ1-1; perhaps TRBD1 as D (6 bases). CDR1 is SNHLY, CDR2 FYNNEI, per germline. The V gene lost 6 bases and the J gene lost 3 bases, with 14 bases spanning the gap. The CDR3 runs to 14 residues. The CDR3 nucleotides are TGTGCCAGCAGGGGGACATCCCAGGACACTGAAGCTTTCTTT. This sequence encodes CASRGTSQDTEAFF.

V usage is TRBV7-2 and J usage is TRBJ2-7, with D possibly TRBD2 on 6 matching bases. V gave up 5 bases and J gave up 1 base, with 12 bases separating them. The CDR3 runs to 14 residues. CDR1 and CDR2 from the germline V gene are SGHTA and FQGNSA. CDR3 sequence: CASSAPGGSYEQYF. The CDR3 DNA reads as TGTGCCAGCAGCGCCCCTGGAGGGTCCTACGAGCAGTACTTC. The whole variable domain, remainder taken from reference TRBV7-2 and TRBJ2-7, is GAGVSQSPSNKVTEKGKDVELRCDPISGHTALYWYRQSLGQGLEFLIYFQGNSAPDKSGLPSDRFSAERTGGSVSTLTIQRTQQEDSAVYLCASSAPGGSYEQYFGPGTRLTVT.

The chain recombines TRBV4-1 with TRBJ2-7, with 14 bases aligning to TRBD2. The V and J ends lost 2 bases and 4 bases, in that order; junction bases with no gene match: 13. Per germline, CDR1 MGHRA and CDR2 YSYEKL. The length of the CDR3 is 19 residues. The CDR3 sequence: CASSQIPGLAGAGVYEQYF. The CDR3 nucleotides read TGCGCCAGCAGCCAAATCCCGGGACTAGCGGGAGCCGGCGTATACGAGCAGTACTTC.

This chain links TRBV24-1 with TRBJ2-3; perhaps TRBD2 as D (6 bases). Germline V lookup: CDR1 KGHDR, CDR2 SFDVKD. V shed 5 bases and J shed 0 bases, with 17 bases lying between them. The length of the CDR3 is 17 residues. CDR3 DNA sequence: TGTGCCACCAGTGGGAGGGGTTTAGAGGGCAGCACAGATACGCAGTATTTT. This codes for CATSGRGLEGSTDTQYF.

The CDR3 loop reads CASSLDPDSGNTIYF. CDR3 nucleotide sequence: TGTGCCAGCAGCTTAGACCCGGACAGTGGAAACACCATATATTTT. V usage is TRBV11-2 and J usage is TRBJ1-3; maybe TRBD1 (6 bases). CDR1 is SGHAT and CDR2 is FQNNGV in the germline V gene. CDR3 length: 15 residues. V lost 0 bases and J lost 3, with 9 bases in between.

In DNA form, the CDR3 reads TGTGCCAGCAGCTTGGAGACAGGGGCGCAGTATTTT. Translation: CASSLETGAQYF. The V and J genes are TRBV7-9 and TRBJ2-3, with 8 nucleotides matching TRBD1. Germline CDR1 is SEHNR and CDR2 is FQNEAQ (reference sequence). This CDR3 contains 12 residues. J gave up 10 bases and V 3 bases, and 3 bases lay outside the gene matches.

The chain has TRBV28 and TRBJ2-5; the D is unclear. The CDR3 has 15 amino acids. The V gene lost 2 bases and the J gene lost 5 bases, with 15 bases spanning the gap. Germline CDR1 MDHEN, CDR2 SYDVKM. Written as DNA, the CDR3 is TGTGCCAGCAGTTTAAGCGTAGAAGGTAGTGAGACCCAGTACTTC. This translates into CASSLSVEGSETQYF.

This clone has only one observation. The chain has TRBV23-1 and TRBJ1-2, with unresolved D. TRBV23-1 is treated as an ORF (open reading frame) with a function not yet certain. V lost 8 bases and J 2 bases, leaving 18 bases between the germline ends. The CDR3 sequence is 15 residues long. The chain's CDR3 is CASPFPELTNYGYTF. CDR3 nucleotides: TGCGCCAGCCCCTTCCCCGAACTGACAAACTATGGCTACACCTTC.

This rearrangement joins TRBV11-2 to TRBJ2-7; 11 bases fit TRBD2. This CDR3 is 15 amino acids long. J was trimmed by 0 bases and V by 5 bases; bases with no gene match: 3. Germline CDR1 SGHAT, CDR2 FQNNGV. Here the CDR3 DNA reads TGTGCCAGCAGCCCGGGACTAGCGGTCTCCTACGAGCAGTACTTC. Translating gives CASSPGLAVSYEQYF.

The chain has TRBV24-1 and TRBJ2-1; TRBD2 agrees at 9 bases. This CDR3 contains 14 residues. Germline V gives CDR1 KGHDR, CDR2 SFDVKD. The V segment lost 9 bases and the J segment 6 bases; nucleotides outside the gene matches: 8. For the CDR3, the DNA is TGTGCCACCGACGGGGGACTAGCCGGCAATGAGCAGTTCTTC. Amino acids: CATDGGLAGNEQFF.

This clone was seen a single time. The chain combines TRBV19 with TRBJ1-1; possible D gene TRBD1, 5 bases. The CDR3 totals 16 residues. Germline V lookup: CDR1 LNHDA, CDR2 SQIVND (reference sequence). V was clipped by 5 bases and J by 0 bases, with 16 bases between them. In nucleotides, the CDR3 is TGTGCCAGTAGTGCCCCCCCGTCAGGGTTGAACACTGAAGCTTTCTTT. Protein product: CASSAPPSGLNTEAFF.

This rearrangement joins TRBV6-4 to TRBJ2-7; D is possibly TRBD2 (6 bases). The ends were cut back, 8 bases at V and 0 bases at J, with 11 bases in the middle. The CDR3 totals 13 residues. Germline V gene lookup returns CDR1 MRHNA and CDR2 SNTAGT. This CDR3 reads CASRRRASYEQYF. In nucleotides, the CDR3 is TGTGCCAGCCGGAGGAGGGCCTCCTACGAGCAGTACTTC.

The CDR3 nucleotides are TGTGCCATCGGCCTGAATGGACAGGGGGCAGAGACCCAGTACTTC. Its protein is CAIGLNGQGAETQYF. The V gene is TRBV10-3, the J gene TRBJ2-5; TRBD1 aligns across 11 bases. The germline V gene has CDR1 ENHRY and CDR2 SYGVKD. There are 15 residues in the CDR3. V dropped 8 bases and J dropped 4; count of bases not matched to a gene: 9.

This clone has a single count. J is TRBJ1-2 and V is TRBV15, with D possibly matching TRBD1 (6 bases). Trimming cost V 5 bases and J 4 bases, with 17 bases left between them. The CDR3 spans 15 residues. The germline V gene has CDR1 LNHNV and CDR2 YYDKDF (reference sequence). CDR3 residues: CATSVPRGGSYGYTF. CDR3 DNA sequence: TGTGCCACCAGCGTCCCGAGGGGGGGCAGCTATGGCTACACCTTC.

V gene TRBV12-5 combines with J gene TRBJ2-1, with 14 positions matching TRBD2. This CDR3 has 18 residues. Germline CDR1 reads LGHNT; CDR2 reads FRNRAP. The V and J ends lost 2 bases and 10 bases, in that order; junction bases with no gene match: 13. This CDR3 is CASGLLAPGLAGVREQFF. In DNA, the CDR3 is TGTGCTAGTGGTTTGCTCGCACCGGGACTAGCGGGAGTACGGGAGCAGTTCTTC.

The genes are TRBV15 and TRBJ2-1; maybe TRBD1 (5 bases). Germline lookup yields CDR1 LNHNV and CDR2 YYDKDF (reference sequence). The V end was cut by 8 bases, the J end by 5 bases, with 13 bases between. The CDR3 is made up of 13 amino acids. CDR3 region: CATSQGVHNEQFF. CDR3 in DNA: TGTGCCACCTCCCAAGGGGTTCACAATGAGCAGTTCTTC.

The chain combines TRBV11-3 with TRBJ1-6, with D possibly being TRBD1 (6 bases). Germline-derived CDR1 and CDR2 are SGHNT and YENEEA. V gave up 9 bases and J gave up 5 bases, with 17 bases separating them. The CDR3 spans 15 residues. The CDR3 DNA sequence: TGTGCCAGTTCACAGGGATTAGGTGATAATTCACCCCTCCACTTT. It codes for CASSQGLGDNSPLHF.